Presented here are 32 T cell receptor beta chains from one specimen sequenced in a study of a mutant IDH1 vaccine in newly diagnosed glioma listed by TCRdb under 2021. The antigens these receptors bind are not known. Library prep was done by the immunoSEQ multiplex PCR assay. The clones in this table, taken by TCRdb from immuneACCESS, are in-frame only. Not every clone is retained; where verified, under half of the shortfall comes from an unresolved V gene, and the cause of the rest is unknown. This sample lists about 65,000 clones; roughly four fifths were detected once. Roughly 5.2% of the sample is taken by the ten largest. The sample's time point, from its label and the paper: week 35, safety follow-up. Each vaccine dose was 300 ug of a 20-mer mutant IDH1 peptide in Montanide, given subcutaneously with topical imiquimod. This sample comprised PBMCs, obtained from a glioma patient whose treatment included an IDH1 peptide vaccine. The receptors derive from a man aged 40-49 years with glioma.

The V call is TRBV29-1, the J call TRBJ2-3; 12 positions agree with TRBD2. CDR1 and CDR2 (germline): SQVTM, ANQGSEA. CDR3 length equals 14 residues. V lost 6 bases, J lost 3 bases, and 4 bases stayed unmatched. In DNA, the CDR3 is TGCAGCGTCGCCGGGACTAGCGGGACAGATACGCAGTATTTT. Protein: CSVAGTSGTDTQYF.

This sequence joins TRBV28 and TRBJ2-7, with 7 nucleotides matching TRBD1. This CDR3 is built from 15 residues. V trimming: 3 bases; J trimming: 3 bases; junction bases outside the gene matches: 8. Germline CDR1 is MDHEN and CDR2 is SYDVKM. The CDR3 sequence: CASSFLPWDSYEQYF. In DNA, the CDR3 is TGTGCCAGCAGTTTCCTCCCCTGGGACAGCTACGAGCAGTACTTC.

This chain links TRBV2 with TRBJ1-2; possible D gene TRBD1, 5 bases. The germline CDR1 and CDR2 sequences are SNHLY and FYNNEI. The CDR3 has 13 residues. The V gene lost 9 bases and the J gene lost 2 bases, with 13 bases spanning the gap. In DNA, the CDR3 is TGTGCCAGAACAGGAGCGGGAAACTATGGCTACACCTTC. This gives the protein CARTGAGNYGYTF.

The gene calls are TRBV5-4 and TRBJ2-2; 8 bases match TRBD2. Trimming cost V 6 bases and J 6 bases; bases outside gene matches: 13. CDR1 SGHNT and CDR2 YYREEE come from the germline V gene (reference sequence). The CDR3 has 16 amino acids. DNA for the CDR3: TGTGCCAGCACCTCCTGGGCGGGGGGCCTTTCCGGGGAGCTGTTTTTT. Translation: CASTSWAGGLSGELFF.

The chain employs TRBV6-1 and TRBJ2-4; a weak D match, TRBD2 (5 bases). This CDR3 spans 13 amino acids. V was shortened by 4 bases and J by 5 bases, with 9 bases between the two germline ends. Germline CDR1 is MNHNS and CDR2 is SASEGT. The CDR3 nucleotides read TGTGCCAGCAGTGCCGGACTCCAAAACATTCAGTACTTC. Its translation is CASSAGLQNIQYF.

The J gene is TRBJ2-7, the V gene TRBV29-1; D perhaps matches TRBD1 (6 bases). This CDR3 is built from 12 residues. V lost 6 bases and J 7 bases, leaving 16 bases between the germline ends. Germline CDR1 and CDR2: SQVTM and ANQGSEA. The CDR3 DNA sequence: TGCAGCGTGCCACAGGGCCTTGGGGAGCAGTACTTC. It is translated as CSVPQGLGEQYF.

By its share, this clone is medium-sized (0.01 to 0.1%). V and J are TRBV29-1 and TRBJ1-1; D unresolved. From germline, CDR1 is SQVTM and CDR2 ANQGSEA. V lost 6 bases, J lost 8 bases, and 7 bases lay in between. This CDR3 region has 9 residues. DNA for the CDR3: TGCAGCGTGTACCCCGAAGCTTTCTTT. It translates to CSVYPEAFF.

A remark on this clone: Other DNA sequences in this sample translate to the same CDR3. This rearrangement joins TRBV7-9 to TRBJ2-7, with D unresolved. This CDR3 is 13 amino acids long. Trimming cost V 1 base and J 3 bases, with 7 bases left between them. Per the germline V gene, CDR1 is SEHNR and CDR2 is FQNEAQ (reference sequence). DNA for the CDR3: TGTGCCAGCAGCTTAGGCGGCTACTACGAGCAGTACTTC. Residues: CASSLGGYYEQYF.

This chain connects TRBV18 to TRBJ2-6; 8 nucleotides line up with TRBD1. Looked up from germline, CDR1 is KGHSH and CDR2 is LQKENI. The length of the CDR3 is 15 residues. Losses at the gene ends were 5 bases for V and 2 bases for J; bases not matched to a gene: 2. The CDR3 coding sequence is TGTGCCAGCTCAACCAGGGGGCCTGGGGCCAACGTCCTGACTTTC. It translates to CASSTRGPGANVLTF.

The chain couples TRBV6-5 to TRBJ2-2; a weak D match, TRBD1 (5 bases). V lost 4 bases to trimming and J lost 4 bases, with 10 bases between them. This CDR3 contains 14 residues. The germline gives CDR1 MNHEY, CDR2 SVGAGI. The CDR3: CASSSFDSTGELFF. The CDR3, as DNA: TGTGCCAGCAGTTCCTTCGACAGCACCGGGGAGCTGTTTTTT.

This clone was found a few times. This sequence joins TRBV19 and TRBJ1-1; D is unclear. The CDR3 length is 14 residues. The germline gives CDR1 LNHDA, CDR2 SQIVND (reference sequence). V was cut by 5 bases and J by 0 bases, with 10 bases left in between. The CDR3 spells CASSVAPMNTEAFF. The CDR3 DNA is TGTGCCAGTAGTGTCGCACCAATGAACACTGAAGCTTTCTTT.

This clone was counted once. The identical CDR3 is also encoded by other nucleotide sequences in the sample. This chain connects TRBV7-2 to TRBJ2-1; no clear D. The CDR3 consists of 12 residues. V gave up 5 bases and J gave up 9 bases, with 11 bases separating them. CDR1 and CDR2 (germline): SGHTA, FQGNSA. The CDR3 DNA sequence: TGTGCCAGCAGCCGGGTGGGTAGTGAGCAGTTCTTC. Amino acids: CASSRVGSEQFF.

J is TRBJ1-3 and V is TRBV5-5, with 7 nucleotides matching TRBD1. The CDR3 totals 20 residues. Germline assignment: CDR1 SGHKS and CDR2 YYEKEE (reference sequence). Losses at the gene ends were 6 bases for V and 1 base for J; bases not matched to a gene: 22. The CDR3 here is CASTQGQLNTLWASGNTIYF. As DNA, the CDR3 is TGTGCCAGCACCCAGGGACAGCTTAATACCCTTTGGGCTTCTGGAAACACCATATATTTT.

The chain has TRBV29-1 and TRBJ2-2; 10 bases are shared with TRBD1. Germline V gene data show CDR1 as SQVTM and CDR2 as ANQGSEA. V shed 7 bases and J 3 bases; nucleotides not matched to a gene: 2. The CDR3 spans 13 residues. The CDR3 nucleotides read TGCAGCGCCGGGACAGGGGACACCGGGGAGCTGTTTTTT. Residues: CSAGTGDTGELFF.

The chain couples TRBV10-3 to TRBJ1-4; the match to TRBD1 covers 9 bases. Germline CDR1 ENHRY, CDR2 SYGVKD. The CDR3 is 20 amino acids. Trimming removed 0 bases from V and 2 bases from J; junction bases left unmatched: 13. In nucleotides, the CDR3 is TGTGCCATCAGTGAGTCTAGCGGGACAGGGTTTTTGTCCACTAATGAAAAACTGTTTTTT. It encodes CAISESSGTGFLSTNEKLFF.

This clone is classed as medium-sized (0.01 to 0.1%). The chain couples TRBV21-1 to TRBJ1-1; the table's D call TRBD1 went unverified against the DNA. TRBV21-1 constitutes a pseudogene. The CDR3 consists of 16 residues. As DNA, the CDR3 is TGTGCCAGCAGCACCCTTCCCCAGGGAAGTGTCACTGAAGCTTTCTTT. Encoded protein: CASSTLPQGSVTEAFF.

This chain connects TRBV7-9 to TRBJ2-7; 8 bases align to TRBD2. In germline, CDR1 is SEHNR, CDR2 FQNEAQ (reference sequence). J lost 0 bases, V lost 3 bases, and 4 bases had no gene match. This CDR3 has 15 residues. The CDR3 loop reads CASSFREGGSYEQYF. In DNA form, the CDR3 reads TGTGCCAGCAGCTTCCGGGAGGGGGGCTCCTACGAGCAGTACTTC. Looking up the rest from reference TRBV7-9 and TRBJ2-7 gives the full variable domain: DTGVSQNPRHKITKRGQNVTFRCDPISEHNRLYWYRQTLGQGPEFLTYFQNEAQLEKSRLLSDRFSAERPKGSFSTLEIQRTEQGDSAMYLCASSFREGGSYEQYFGPGTRLTVT.

J is TRBJ2-3 and V is TRBV5-6; D is ambiguous. In germline, CDR1 is SGHDT, CDR2 YYEEEE. This CDR3 spans 16 amino acids. The V and J ends lost 1 base and 2 bases respectively, with 14 bases between them. The CDR3 loop is CASSLRTAYATDTQYF. CDR3 DNA: TGTGCCAGCAGCTTGAGAACAGCTTATGCCACAGATACGCAGTATTTT.

Remarks on this clone: Distinct nucleotide sequences in the sample also encode this CDR3. V usage is TRBV7-2 and J usage is TRBJ2-7; no firm D call. CDR1 is SGHTA and CDR2 is FQGNSA in the germline V gene. The CDR3 has 13 amino acids. The V end was cut by 4 bases, the J end by 0 bases, with 7 bases between. CDR3 DNA: TGTGCCAGCAGCTCCCCCGACTCCTACGAGCAGTACTTC. Translation: CASSSPDSYEQYF.

The chain employs TRBV30 and TRBJ1-4, with a weak D call TRBD1 (6 bases). Trimming cost V 3 bases and J 8 bases, with 22 bases left between them. Per the germline V gene, CDR1 is GTSNPN and CDR2 is SVGIG (reference sequence). This CDR3 has 16 amino acids. CDR3 DNA sequence: TGTGCCTGGAGCCCCACCTGGGGGGCCGGGGGGGAAAAACTGTTTTTT. Protein product: CAWSPTWGAGGEKLFF.

This clone has just one count. The chain couples TRBV7-2 to TRBJ2-5; D might be TRBD2 (5 bases). Looked up from germline, CDR1 is SGHTA and CDR2 is FQGNSA. The CDR3 has 15 residues. Trimming pared 4 bases from V and 2 bases from J, leaving 14 bases between. CDR3 protein: CASSSRGGDQETQYF. The CDR3 DNA follows: TGTGCCAGCAGCTCCCGGGGTGGGGATCAAGAGACCCAGTACTTC.

The rearrangement links TRBV7-2 to TRBJ2-1, with 7 bases identical to TRBD1. Germline V gene lookup returns CDR1 SGHTA and CDR2 FQGNSA. The CDR3 consists of 14 residues. Losses at the gene ends were 8 bases for V and 7 bases for J; bases not matched to a gene: 11. The CDR3 DNA reads as TGTGCCAGCGGCCAAACTAGGGGGCTGAATGAGCAGTTCTTC. This encodes CASGQTRGLNEQFF. Based on the CDR3 plus reference TRBV7-2 and TRBJ2-1, the full variable domain is GAGVSQSPSNKVTEKGKDVELRCDPISGHTALYWYRQSLGQGLEFLIYFQGNSAPDKSGLPSDRFSAERTGGSVSTLTIQRTQQEDSAVYLCASGQTRGLNEQFFGPGTRLTVL.

This chain links TRBV6-4 with TRBJ2-1, with no clear D. V dropped 6 bases and J dropped 8 bases, with 17 bases sitting between them. From germline, CDR1 is MRHNA and CDR2 SNTAGT. There are 14 residues in the CDR3. In DNA form, the CDR3 reads TGTGCCAGCAGCCTGGATCCCTATGCGGATGAGCAGTTCTTC. Encoded protein: CASSLDPYADEQFF.

This chain connects TRBV20-1 to TRBJ2-1; no firm D call. The V gene's germline CDR1 is DFQATT and CDR2 SNEGSKA (reference sequence). CDR3 length: 11 residues. With 2 bases removed from V and 10 bases from J, the gap between germline ends came to 9 bases. The CDR3 DNA follows: TGCAGTGCTAGATTCGTAGAGGAGCAGTTCTTC. Its translation is CSARFVEEQFF.

This clone was found once. V gene TRBV5-1 combines with J gene TRBJ2-3, with D perhaps assigned TRBD1 or TRBD2 (6 bases each). The V gene lost 2 bases and the J gene lost 4 bases, with 11 bases spanning the gap. CDR3 length equals 14 residues. Per germline, CDR1 SGHRS and CDR2 YFSETQ. The CDR3 DNA is TGCGCCAGCAGCTTAGACGGGGGCGCAGATACGCAGTATTTT. This encodes CASSLDGGADTQYF.

The CDR3: CATQAVGHNEQFF. In nucleotides, the CDR3 is TGTGCCACCCAGGCTGTGGGACACAATGAGCAGTTCTTC. The chain recombines TRBV2 with TRBJ2-1; TRBD1 or TRBD2 may be the D gene (5 bases each). Germline CDR1 is SNHLY and CDR2 is FYNNEI. V dropped 10 bases and J dropped 5 bases, with 15 bases sitting between them. This CDR3 is built from 13 residues.

This clone has just a few counts. The chain combines TRBV19 with TRBJ2-2; 9 bases are shared with TRBD2. The germline gives CDR1 LNHDA, CDR2 SQIVND (reference sequence). V trimming: 3 bases; J trimming: 4 bases; junction bases outside the gene matches: 6. The CDR3 contains 16 residues. CDR3 protein: CASSMISGRFTGELFF. The CDR3, as DNA: TGTGCCAGTAGTATGATAAGCGGGAGGTTCACCGGGGAGCTGTTTTTT.

This clone was observed a handful of times. J is TRBJ1-1 and V is TRBV7-9; 8 positions agree with TRBD1. The germline V gene has CDR1 SEHNR and CDR2 FQNEAQ (reference sequence). This CDR3 spans 11 amino acids. After removal of 8 bases from V and 10 bases from J, the junction contained 6 bases not matched to a gene. CDR3 loop: CASDRGTGAFF. CDR3 nucleotide sequence: TGTGCCAGCGACAGGGGAACAGGAGCTTTCTTT.

The chain has TRBV28 and TRBJ2-6; D unclear. V gave up 7 bases and J gave up 2 bases, with 21 bases separating them. Looked up from germline, CDR1 is MDHEN and CDR2 is SYDVKM. This CDR3 spans 18 amino acids. The CDR3 DNA is TGTGCCAGCACGTTTAGAACGGGCCATCGGACTGGGGCCAACGTCCTGACTTTC. Protein: CASTFRTGHRTGANVLTF.

V is TRBV6-6 and J is TRBJ1-2, with 9 positions matching TRBD1. The CDR3 spans 15 residues. The V gene end was trimmed by 6 bases and the J gene end by 6 bases; junction bases not matched to a gene: 11. Germline CDR1 and CDR2: MNHNY and SVGAGI (reference sequence). For the CDR3, the DNA is TGTGCCAGCAGCGCGGGACAGGGTCGTCTGGATGGCTACACCTTC. As protein: CASSAGQGRLDGYTF.

This clone has a handful of counts. The rearrangement joins TRBV2 to TRBJ2-5; possibly TRBD2 for D (5 bases). The CDR3 is made up of 12 amino acids. CDR1 and CDR2 from the germline V gene are SNHLY and FYNNEI. V was pared by 4 bases and J by 9 bases, with 12 bases between. CDR3 DNA: TGTGCCAGCAGTGGTCAGACCGGGGCCCAGTACTTC. It encodes CASSGQTGAQYF.

The CDR3 sequence: CGVGNYGYTF. The CDR3, as DNA: TGTGGCGTGGGGAACTATGGCTACACCTTC. The rearrangement uses TRBV27 and TRBJ1-2; D unresolved. Germline loops: CDR1 MNHEY, CDR2 SMNVEV (reference sequence). The CDR3 runs 10 residues.